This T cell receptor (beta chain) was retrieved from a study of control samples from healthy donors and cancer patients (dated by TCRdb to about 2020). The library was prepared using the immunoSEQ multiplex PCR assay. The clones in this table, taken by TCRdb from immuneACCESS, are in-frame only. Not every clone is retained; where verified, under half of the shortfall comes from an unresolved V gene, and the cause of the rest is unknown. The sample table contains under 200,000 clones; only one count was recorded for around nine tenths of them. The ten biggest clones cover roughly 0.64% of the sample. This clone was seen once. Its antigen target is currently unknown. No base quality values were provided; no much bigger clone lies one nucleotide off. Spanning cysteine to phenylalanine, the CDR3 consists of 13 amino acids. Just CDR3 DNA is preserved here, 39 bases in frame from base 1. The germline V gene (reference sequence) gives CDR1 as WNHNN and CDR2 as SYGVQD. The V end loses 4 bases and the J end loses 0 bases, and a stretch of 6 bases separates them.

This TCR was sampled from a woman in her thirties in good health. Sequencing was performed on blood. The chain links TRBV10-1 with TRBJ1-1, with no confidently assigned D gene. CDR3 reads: CASSVGMNTEAFF. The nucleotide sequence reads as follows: TGCGCCAGCAGTGTCGGGATGAACACTGAAGCTTTCTTT.